Listed below are T cell receptor beta chains from one sample, sequenced in a study of Graves' ophthalmopathy and Graves' hyperthyroidism. TCRdb used MiXCR to reprocess the multiplex PCR reads, holding one entry per CDR3 protein. Here the sample spans around 1.1 million distinct CDR3 sequences, roughly two fifths being singletons. Material for sequencing was peripheral blood or thyroid tissue (not recorded which). The receptors derive from an adult man with Graves' hyperthyroidism. CDR3s include the opening cysteine and the closing phenylalanine or tryptophan. The order of the fields is J gene, clone size, V gene, D gene, CDR3 protein, CDR3 DNA. A D gene is named only where the DNA matches it firmly. Size values are once, few and many counts, or a class for expanded clones, and some rows have none.

J gene: TRBJ2-5; clone size: few; V gene: TRBV4-1; D gene: NA; CDR3 protein: CASSPDDRTLSETQYF; CDR3 DNA: TGCGCCAGCAGCCCGGACGATCGGACCCTGTCCGAGACCCAGTACTTC
J gene: TRBJ1-5; clone size: many; V gene: TRBV7-2; D gene: TRBD1; CDR3 protein: CASSPGQISNQPQHF; CDR3 DNA: TGTGCCAGCAGCCCGGGACAGATCAGCAATCAGCCCCAGCATTTT
J gene: TRBJ1-1; clone size: many; V gene: TRBV2; D gene: NA; CDR3 protein: CASSDFAEAFF; CDR3 DNA: TGTGCCAGCAGTGATTTCGCTGAAGCTTTCTTT
J gene: TRBJ1-5; clone size: many; V gene: TRBV7-2; D gene: NA; CDR3 protein: CASSSVEWGGDSNQPQHF; CDR3 DNA: TGTGCCAGCAGCTCCGTCGAGTGGGGGGGGGATAGCAATCAGCCCCAGCATTTT
J gene: TRBJ1-5; clone size: NA; V gene: TRBV5-1; D gene: NA; CDR3 protein: CASSRGLLLIGNQSQHF; CDR3 DNA: TGCGCCAGCAGCCGGGGACTTTTACTGATTGGCAATCAGTCCCAGCATTTT
J gene: TRBJ1-1; clone size: many; V gene: TRBV7-9; D gene: NA; CDR3 protein: CASSFLGHDGAEAFF; CDR3 DNA: TGTGCCAGCAGCTTCCTCGGACACGACGGAGCTGAAGCTTTCTTT
J gene: TRBJ1-2; clone size: many; V gene: TRBV2; D gene: NA; CDR3 protein: CAHGSQNYGYTF; CDR3 DNA: TGTGCCCACGGAAGCCAAAACTATGGCTACACCTTC
J gene: TRBJ1-6; clone size: many; V gene: TRBV7-2; D gene: NA; CDR3 protein: CASSPGRLESPLHF; CDR3 DNA: TGTGCCAGCAGCCCGGGGCGGCTAGAATCACCCCTCCACTTT
J gene: TRBJ2-7; clone size: many; V gene: TRBV10-3; D gene: NA; CDR3 protein: CATTSATYEQYF; CDR3 DNA: TGTGCCACAACCTCGGCTACGTACGAGCAGTACTTC
J gene: TRBJ2-5; clone size: many; V gene: TRBV7-9; D gene: TRBD1; CDR3 protein: CASSDRGGQETQYF; CDR3 DNA: TGTGCCAGCAGCGACAGGGGGGGGCAAGAGACCCAGTACTTC
J gene: TRBJ1-4; clone size: NA; V gene: TRBV7-2; D gene: NA; CDR3 protein: CASSPLRATNGKLFF; CDR3 DNA: TGTGCCAGCAGCCCACTCAGGGCAACTAATGGAAAACTGTTTTTT
J gene: TRBJ2-2; clone size: many; V gene: TRBV24-1; D gene: NA; CDR3 protein: CATSERGVKDTGELFF; CDR3 DNA: TGTGCCACCAGCGAAAGAGGGGTGAAGGACACCGGGGAGCTGTTTTTT
J gene: TRBJ2-5; clone size: many; V gene: TRBV4-3; D gene: TRBD1; CDR3 protein: CASSQEPTGMETQYF; CDR3 DNA: TGCGCCAGCAGCCAAGAGCCGACAGGGATGGAGACCCAGTACTTC
J gene: TRBJ1-4; clone size: many; V gene: TRBV29-1; D gene: NA; CDR3 protein: CSVKEEKLFF; CDR3 DNA: TGCAGCGTAAAAGAGGAAAAACTGTTTTTT
J gene: TRBJ2-2; clone size: NA; V gene: TRBV29-1; D gene: NA; CDR3 protein: CAWSANLHTGELFF; CDR3 DNA: TGTGCCTGGAGTGCCAACCTGCACACCGGGGAGCTGTTTTTT
J gene: TRBJ1-1; clone size: many; V gene: TRBV5-1; D gene: NA; CDR3 protein: CASSPLDTREEAFF; CDR3 DNA: TGCGCCAGCAGCCCCCTGGACACCAGGGAAGAAGCTTTCTTT
J gene: TRBJ1-5; clone size: NA; V gene: TRBV6-1; D gene: TRBD1; CDR3 protein: CASSERGQRPPQHF; CDR3 DNA: TGTGCCAGCAGTGAACGGGGACAGCGTCCGCCCCAGCATTTT
J gene: TRBJ1-6; clone size: many; V gene: TRBV10-3; D gene: NA; CDR3 protein: CAISQQNSPLHF; CDR3 DNA: TGTGCCATCAGTCAGCAGAATTCACCCCTCCACTTT
J gene: TRBJ2-2; clone size: NA; V gene: TRBV2; D gene: NA; CDR3 protein: CASSAWGKTGNTGELFF; CDR3 DNA: TGTGCCAGCAGTGCGTGGGGAAAGACAGGGAACACCGGGGAGCTGTTTTTT
J gene: TRBJ2-7; clone size: NA; V gene: TRBV20-1; D gene: TRBD2; CDR3 protein: CSARVSPGGFYEQYF; CDR3 DNA: TGCAGTGCTAGAGTTAGTCCGGGAGGTTTCTACGAGCAGTACTTC
J gene: TRBJ2-7; clone size: few; V gene: TRBV4-3; D gene: NA; CDR3 protein: CASSQEDGGPGYEQYF; CDR3 DNA: TGCGCCAGCAGCCAAGAAGATGGGGGCCCGGGCTACGAGCAGTACTTC
J gene: TRBJ2-1; clone size: NA; V gene: TRBV10-3; D gene: NA; CDR3 protein: CAINTGGNEQFF; CDR3 DNA: TGTGCCATCAATACAGGTGGCAATGAGCAGTTCTTC
J gene: TRBJ2-7; clone size: many; V gene: TRBV15; D gene: TRBD2; CDR3 protein: CATSRDPSGRASGAYEQYF; CDR3 DNA: TGTGCCACCAGCAGAGACCCAAGCGGGAGGGCCTCTGGAGCCTACGAGCAGTACTTC
J gene: TRBJ1-5; clone size: few; V gene: TRBV4-3; D gene: NA; CDR3 protein: CASSQDLRGGQPQHF; CDR3 DNA: TGCGCCAGCAGCCAAGATCTGAGGGGCGGTCAGCCCCAGCATTTT
J gene: TRBJ1-2; clone size: many; V gene: TRBV9; D gene: NA; CDR3 protein: CASSVGGTGINYGYTF; CDR3 DNA: TGTGCCAGCAGCGTAGGAGGAACAGGGATTAACTATGGCTACACCTTC
J gene: TRBJ1-2; clone size: many; V gene: TRBV20-1; D gene: NA; CDR3 protein: CSAQPHLGTQDGYTF; CDR3 DNA: TGCAGTGCTCAGCCGCATCTCGGGACCCAGGATGGCTACACCTTC
J gene: TRBJ2-5; clone size: NA; V gene: TRBV10-3; D gene: NA; CDR3 protein: CAISESLASNQPQYF; CDR3 DNA: TGTGCCATCAGTGAGTCGCTAGCTAGCAATCAGCCCCAGTACTTC
J gene: TRBJ1-2; clone size: NA; V gene: TRBV10-3; D gene: TRBD1; CDR3 protein: CAIGTGGYGYTF; CDR3 DNA: TGTGCCATCGGGACAGGGGGCTATGGCTACACCTTC
J gene: TRBJ1-3; clone size: many; V gene: TRBV7-2; D gene: NA; CDR3 protein: CASSLDLLGTGNTIYF; CDR3 DNA: TGTGCCAGCAGCTTAGACCTACTAGGAACTGGAAACACCATATATTTT
J gene: TRBJ1-5; clone size: many; V gene: TRBV15; D gene: NA; CDR3 protein: CATSRRRQGDQPQHF; CDR3 DNA: TGTGCCACCAGCAGAAGGCGGCAGGGTGATCAGCCCCAGCATTTT
J gene: TRBJ1-1; clone size: many; V gene: TRBV15; D gene: TRBD1; CDR3 protein: CATSYRTGEGTEAFF; CDR3 DNA: TGTGCCACCAGCTACCGGACAGGGGAGGGCACTGAAGCTTTCTTT
J gene: TRBJ1-4; clone size: few; V gene: TRBV28; D gene: NA; CDR3 protein: CASNPANEKLFF; CDR3 DNA: TGTGCCAGCAACCCGGCGAATGAAAAACTGTTTTTT
J gene: TRBJ1-3; clone size: NA; V gene: TRBV25-1; D gene: NA; CDR3 protein: CASSAPGGLSGNTIYF; CDR3 DNA: TGTGCCAGCAGTGCTCCGGGCGGGCTCTCTGGAAACACCATATATTTT
J gene: TRBJ2-3; clone size: few; V gene: TRBV9; D gene: NA; CDR3 protein: CASSPTIADTQYF; CDR3 DNA: TGTGCCAGCAGCCCTACAATCGCAGATACGCAGTATTTT
J gene: TRBJ2-7; clone size: once; V gene: TRBV20-1; D gene: TRBD2; CDR3 protein: CNARELAGVIYEQYF; CDR3 DNA: TGCAATGCTAGAGAACTAGCGGGAGTCATCTACGAGCAGTACTTC
J gene: TRBJ2-7; clone size: NA; V gene: TRBV6-5; D gene: TRBD2; CDR3 protein: CASSYSSCGRHPSYEQYF; CDR3 DNA: TGTGCCAGCAGTTACTCTTCTTGCGGGAGGCACCCCTCCTACGAGCAGTACTTC
J gene: TRBJ2-7; clone size: NA; V gene: TRBV10-3; D gene: TRBD2; CDR3 protein: CARWWARESAEQYF; CDR3 DNA: TGTGCCAGGTGGTGGGCGCGGGAGTCGGCAGAGCAGTACTTC
J gene: TRBJ2-7; clone size: few; V gene: TRBV7-9; D gene: TRBD1; CDR3 protein: CASSSGQGLAYEQYF; CDR3 DNA: TGTGCCAGCAGCTCCGGACAGGGTCTTGCCTACGAGCAGTACTTC
J gene: TRBJ2-7; clone size: NA; V gene: TRBV7-2; D gene: NA; CDR3 protein: CASSPGVAF; CDR3 DNA: TGTGCCAGCAGCCCCGGGGTAGCCTTC
J gene: TRBJ2-5; clone size: NA; V gene: TRBV5-1; D gene: TRBD2; CDR3 protein: CASSGTSGTQYF; CDR3 DNA: TGCGCCAGCAGCGGGACTAGCGGGACTCAGTACTTC
J gene: TRBJ2-3; clone size: few; V gene: TRBV12-3/TRBV12-4; D gene: TRBD2; CDR3 protein: CASKLAGGDTQYF; CDR3 DNA: TGTGCCAGCAAGCTAGCGGGAGGGGATACGCAGTATTTT
J gene: TRBJ1-2; clone size: many; V gene: TRBV29-1; D gene: NA; CDR3 protein: CSVERREYGYTF; CDR3 DNA: TGCAGCGTTGAAAGACGGGAGTATGGCTACACCTTC
J gene: TRBJ2-7; clone size: NA; V gene: TRBV7-2; D gene: TRBD2; CDR3 protein: CASSPLEGSGGYEQYF; CDR3 DNA: TGTGCCAGCAGTCCCCTTGAGGGTAGCGGGGGATACGAGCAGTACTTC
J gene: TRBJ1-5; clone size: NA; V gene: TRBV5-8; D gene: NA; CDR3 protein: CASSLAGGGSSQHF; CDR3 DNA: TGTGCCAGCAGCTTGGCCGGAGGGGGATCGTCCCAGCATTTT
J gene: TRBJ1-5; clone size: NA; V gene: TRBV2; D gene: NA; CDR3 protein: CASSVVDRTYEHF; CDR3 DNA: TGTGCCAGCAGTGTGGTCGACCGGACCTACGAGCATTTT
J gene: TRBJ1-1; clone size: NA; V gene: TRBV10-3; D gene: TRBD1; CDR3 protein: CAISYQDRGRVMNTEAFF; CDR3 DNA: TGTGCCATCAGCTACCAAGACAGGGGGCGAGTGATGAACACTGAAGCTTTCTTT
J gene: TRBJ1-6; clone size: NA; V gene: TRBV15; D gene: TRBD1; CDR3 protein: CATRDPGQGRSPLHF; CDR3 DNA: TGTGCCACCAGAGACCCGGGACAGGGGAGATCACCCCTCCACTTT
J gene: TRBJ1-6; clone size: NA; V gene: TRBV15; D gene: NA; CDR3 protein: CATSRDVGGAHSPLHF; CDR3 DNA: TGTGCCACCAGCAGAGACGTGGGGGGCGCTCACTCACCCCTCCACTTT